The T cell receptor (beta chain) under discussion was sequenced for a study of cytomegalovirus exposure and HLA in healthy donors (dated by TCRdb to about 2017). Some background on the complete study: An earlier analysis of roughly 500 of the donors reported over 250 Gb of sequence data and 90 million to 120 million unique TCR beta sequences obtained from 150 million to 200 million T cells. A separate validation cohort of approximately 130 different subjects was used in addition to the approximately 640-subject first cohort. Using immunosequencing, the study profiled T cell repertoires from around 680 subjects and related those repertoires to cytomegalovirus serostatus. HLA typing included class I and class II loci at four-digit resolution. In a later genetic analysis, genome-wide SNP genotypes for about 55% of the roughly 700 donors were used, and that subset was treated as a discovery cohort. In an earlier analysis of a few hundred of the donors, high-throughput TCR beta sequencing was used to judge whether each TCR beta V gene segment behaved as functional or pseudogenic. An early release that covered roughly 600 HLA-typed donors contained approximately 300 gigabases of sequencing data and approximately 85 million unique TCR sequences. Every discovery cohort repertoire had been produced on one sequencing platform. Rather than using new phenotypic data, the later analysis identified candidate immune exposures from TCR beta sequences and from how often those sequences occurred across donors. Donor age, sex, ethnicity and CMV serostatus were collected together with the repertoire data. The number of donors typed differed by locus, with 629-630 for A, B, C, DRB1 and DQB1, more than 500 for DQA1, 606 for DPA1, and some 470 for DPB1. The study was designed to test whether signatures of past pathogen exposure could be identified by cataloging public T cell receptors. On average, 235,054 unique TCR beta nucleotide sequences were sequenced per donor among a few hundred genotyped donors of the cohort, with around 19% of those sequences being non-productive. To predict cytomegalovirus infection status, the study brought together high-throughput TCR immunosequencing, statistical association of individual TCRs with disease status, and machine learning. Because of strong linkage in the cohort, roughly 5 DR-DQ haplotypes were treated as single units for association and clustering. The genetic ancestry cluster associated with self-reported Caucasian donors included 80% to 90% of the roughly 400 genotyped donors. A later analysis re-examined previously published TCR beta repertoires from more than 650 donors and added high-resolution HLA genotyping to investigate patterns of TCR occurrence. Study-level results and caveats: Most TCR sequences were observed very rarely across donors, whereas some public TCRs were present in many individuals. In vitro tests confirmed that three of the cytomegalovirus-associated TCR beta chains recognize cytomegalovirus antigens. In an earlier analysis of approximately 590 of the donors, most TCR beta V segments appeared in productive rearrangements about 87% or about 30% of the time, broadly matching IMGT annotations. Assigning TCR associations to individual alleles was difficult when HLA alleles, especially DR and DQ, strongly co-occurred. Several of the top co-occurrence clusters appeared to be linked to parvovirus B19, influenza, CMV and Epstein-Barr virus, according to a later analysis. For the cohort, immune exposure information was limited to CMV serostatus. In both the original and validation cohorts, the classifier was reported to diagnose cytomegalovirus status with high specificity and sensitivity. Correlated functional status among segregating V segments might be attributable to linkage disequilibrium, but an unknown experimental factor could not be ruled out. At a false discovery rate of 0.05, a later analysis linked approximately 18,000 TCR beta sequences to specific HLA alleles. A later genetic analysis associated a missense DCLRE1C variant with V-gene and J-gene trimming of TCR beta chains, and an independent cohort replicated the association. A cluster of highly shared sequence variants was judged likely to be a technical artifact of the sequencing pipeline. Most CMV-associated TCR beta chains appeared to be HLA-restricted in a later analysis, and the HLA associations seemed to be driven largely by CMV exposure. Because counts were too low, roughly 17 rarely observed V segments, including chromosome 9 orphons, were left out of the earlier analysis of about 620 of the donors. Some IMGT-functional V segments, including TRBV6-2 and TRBV6-3, could not be told apart with the 87-base-pair reads, so those segments were excluded. The study listed 164 TCR beta chains as associated with cytomegalovirus. This cohort had only TCR beta chains sequenced, and the lack of alpha or paired-chain data limited which features could be detected. According to a later genetic analysis, donors in an Asian-associated ancestry cluster had fewer N-insertions in productive TCRs than the roughly 660-donor mean. It was suggested by the authors that the approach could potentially be generalized to other disease states and immunological phenotypes. In a later analysis, HLA-associated TCR beta chains showed more clonal expansion and lower generation probabilities than non-associated chains that were equally common. Roughly uniform sequencing depth across donors was assumed in presence/absence analyses, although this assumption may not hold. A later analysis found that TCR association rates varied across HLA loci, with DRB1 alleles showing the most associated TCRs and HLA-C alleles the fewest. Because some donors lacked HLA typing at each locus, the association tests relied only on the typed subset. A further reported finding was that TCR beta sequences accurately predicted the HLA-A and HLA-B alleles for most subjects in the first cohort.

The CDR3 goes from the cysteine to the phenylalanine over 13 residues. The CDR3 DNA has 39 bases and is translated from base 1. A distance of 11 bases separates the germline ends of V and J, which lose 0 bases and 11 bases respectively. CDR1 and CDR2 were assigned from the germline V gene as SGHRS and YFSETQ. Regarding this clone: Its antigen is still unknown. Per-base quality was not reported, and no clone a single base away is much larger than it.

The cohort comprised 550 to 700 healthy bone marrow donors. All cohort members were sampled while nominally healthy, although unrecorded immune exposures were likely present. The donor was CMV seronegative and belonged to the group of around 400 seronegative cohort members. A peripheral blood sample was collected from each donor, and TCR beta sequencing was performed on peripheral blood mononuclear cells. Genomic DNA extraction from the blood cell samples was performed with the Qiagen DNeasy Blood Extraction Kit. The library was made by the immunoSEQ multiplex PCR assay. A mixture of 60 forward primers for TCR Vbeta segments and 13 reverse primers for TCR Jbeta segments was used in the multiplex PCR. The CDR3 region of rearranged TCR beta genes was amplified from genomic DNA by a multiplex PCR assay. The Illumina HiSeq System was used to sequence the amplified TCR beta libraries as 87-base-pair reads. The study's processing was this. A later analysis counted around 72 million unique TCR beta chains across the roughly 700 repertoires, and roughly 9.9 million of these chains were shared by at least two donors. Raw reads were error-corrected and collapsed into unique sequences with a nearest-neighbor algorithm that merged closely related sequences to remove PCR and sequencing errors. CDR3 sequences were aligned to IMGT reference sequences to assign V, D and J gene segments. For a sequence to be retained, at least a six-nucleotide match to both a V gene segment and a J gene segment was required. Rearrangements were classified as productive when the CDR3 lacked stop codons and remained in frame with V and J, and all other rearrangements were classified as non-productive. CDR3 was defined by IMGT convention, running from the second conserved V-encoded cysteine to the conserved J-encoded phenylalanine. The earlier analysis of a few hundred of the donors excluded any sequence lacking an unambiguous match to a single V gene segment. In an earlier analysis of approximately 610 of the donors, V segments were called functional above 56.7% productive rearrangements and were called segregating when the between-donor standard deviation exceeded 5%. To diagnose cytomegalovirus status from the catalog of TCR beta chain sequences, a statistical classification framework was built. In a later analysis, TCR nucleotide sequences were compared against IMGT/GENE-DB human TR gene sequences so that V and J genes could be assigned. A later analysis assigned CDR3 sequences and most-parsimonious VDJ recombination scenarios with the TCRdist pipeline. In a later analysis, every TCR beta chain was defined by the combination of its CDR3 amino acid sequence and its V-gene family, and reads without a unique V-gene family were dropped. To address suspected cross-contamination and a sequencing artifact, a later analysis removed approximately 600 highly shared, low-generation-probability nucleotide sequences. In a later analysis, a clonal expansion index was calculated for each public chain from normalized within-repertoire ranks of inferred template counts. In a later analysis, generation probabilities were computed using a VDJ recombination model fitted to out-of-frame rearrangements, and the results were checked against IGoR. Hypergeometric tests were used in a later analysis to score TCR-TCR, TCR-HLA and TCR-CMV co-occurrence, with a repertoire-size bias correction applied to the TCR pairs. To estimate false discovery rates, a later analysis permuted the HLA or CMV assignments 20 times. A later analysis grouped co-occurring TCRs with DBSCAN, adding TCRdist sequence similarity when clustering within HLA-allele-positive subsets. Repertoires with fewer than 30,000 or more than 120,000 public chains were left out of co-occurrence clustering, as were about 5 repertoires with anomalous nucleotide sharing. This immuneACCESS table, as held by TCRdb, lists in-frame sequences with V and J called but not all clones. Of the missing ones, under half trace to an unresolved V gene in checked studies; the others have no known cause. That table furnishes V, J and clone size, whereas the DNA furnished D and trimming. The sample table records about 280,000 clones; about 87% of these occur just once. The ten largest clones represent approximately 2.4% of the sample.

The V and J segments used are TRBV5-1 and TRBJ2-2; the best D guess is TRBD2, with 5 bases matching. Sequenced sample: PBMCs. This TCR was sampled from a woman between 18 and 29 years old in good health and CMV-seronegative. CDR3 reads: CASSLGAVSELFF. At the DNA level, the sequence is TGCGCCAGCAGCTTGGGAGCGGTTAGTGAGCTGTTTTTT.